Presented here are 26 T cell receptor beta chains from one specimen sequenced in a study of CD8 T cells in Susac syndrome. Roughly 0.45 to 1 ug RNA was reverse transcribed with random hexamers. TCRdb processed the immunoSEQ multiplex PCR reads anew with MiXCR; each CDR3 protein has one entry. The data contain 90,000 to 150,000 distinct CDR3 sequences, 94% of them singletons. The specimen was CD4+ T cells from PBMCs. Receptors originate from a human donor in good health.

The chain employs TRBV29-1 and TRBJ1-4, with 10 bases identical to TRBD1. The CDR3 spans 14 residues. The trim removed 7 bases at V and 8 bases at J, leaving 10 bases unmatched. CDR1 is SQVTM and CDR2 is ANQGSEA in the germline V gene. The CDR3 reads CSEAGGQGTEKLFF. The DNA of the CDR3 is TGCAGCGAGGCCGGGGGACAGGGGACCGAAAAACTGTTTTTT.

The chain combines TRBV9 with TRBJ2-2, with D perhaps TRBD2 (6 bases). CDR3 length: 17 amino acids. V shed 4 bases and J shed 2 bases, with 18 bases lying between them. Per germline, CDR1 SGDLS and CDR2 YYNGEE. DNA for the CDR3: TGTGCCAGCAGCCCGACGCTGGTAGCGGCCAACACCGGGGAGCTGTTTTTT. Protein: CASSPTLVAANTGELFF.

The chain carries TRBV2 and TRBJ2-1; D not resolved. The CDR3 extends over 11 amino acids. With 6 bases removed from V and 9 bases from J, the gap between germline ends came to 9 bases. Germline V gene data show CDR1 as SNHLY and CDR2 as FYNNEI. Written as DNA, the CDR3 is TGTGCCAGCAGCGCTCAAGTTGAGCAGTTCTTC. It encodes CASSAQVEQFF.

J is TRBJ2-7 and V is TRBV7-2; 11 bases map to TRBD1. CDR3 length equals 15 residues. Germline CDR1 reads SGHTA; CDR2 reads FQGNSA. V lost 3 bases and J lost 3; bases outside the gene matches: 4. The CDR3 coding sequence is TGTGCCAGCAGCTTTTGGGGACAGGGGGACTACGAGCAGTACTTC. Its translation is CASSFWGQGDYEQYF.

V gene TRBV12-3 or TRBV12-4 combines with J gene TRBJ1-1; D is possibly TRBD1 (6 bases). There are 14 residues in the CDR3. V was cut by 3 bases and J by 4 bases, with 12 bases left in between. The CDR3 nucleotides are TGTGCCAGCAGTTTTACGACAGGACCCACTGAAGCTTTCTTT. Translating gives CASSFTTGPTEAFF.

This clonotype was seen once. The V and J genes are TRBV7-3 and TRBJ2-3; D uncertain. This CDR3 region has 16 residues. V was pared by 5 bases and J by 1 base, with 16 bases between. CDR1 is SGHTA, CDR2 FQGTGA, per germline. The CDR3 coding sequence is TGTGCCAGCAGCCCCCCGCCAGGTTCGGGCACAGATACGCAGTATTTT. Translating gives CASSPPPGSGTDTQYF. Based on the CDR3 plus reference TRBV7-3 and TRBJ2-3, the full variable domain is GAGVSQTPSNKVTEKGKYVELRCDPISGHTALYWYRQSLGQGPEFLIYFQGTGAADDSGLPNDRFFAVRPEGSVSTLKIQRTERGDSAVYLCASSPPPGSGTDTQYFGPGTRLTVL.

This chain connects TRBV11-1 to TRBJ2-7, with no clear D. Trimming pared 5 bases from V and 3 bases from J, leaving 14 bases between. CDR3 length: 14 residues. Germline V lookup: CDR1 SGHAT, CDR2 FQDESV (reference sequence). The CDR3 is CASSPERLGYEQYF. The CDR3 DNA follows: TGTGCCAGCAGCCCCGAGAGACTGGGCTACGAGCAGTACTTC.

The rearrangement links TRBV30 to TRBJ1-2; D possibly corresponds to TRBD1 (5 bases). This CDR3 region has 13 residues. The V gene lost 2 bases and the J gene lost 6 bases, with 13 bases spanning the gap. The V gene's germline CDR1 is GTSNPN and CDR2 SVGIG (reference sequence). This CDR3 reads CAWSSLGVDGYTF. The CDR3 DNA is TGTGCCTGGAGTTCTCTAGGGGTGGATGGCTACACCTTC. Full variable domain (missing parts from reference TRBV30 and TRBJ1-2): SQTIHQWPATLVQPVGSPLSLECTVEGTSNPNLYWYRQAAGRGLQLLFYSVGIGQISSEVPQNLSASRPQDRQFILSSKKLLLSDSGFYLCAWSSLGVDGYTFGSGTRLTVV.

This clonotype was seen a single time. V and J are TRBV19 and TRBJ1-1; TRBD1 is a possible D gene (6 bases). Germline CDR1 is LNHDA and CDR2 is SQIVND (reference sequence). The length of the CDR3 is 12 residues. Trimming pared 6 bases from V and 8 bases from J, leaving 13 bases between. The CDR3 nucleotides are TGTGCCAGTAGCGTTATCCAGGGGGAAGCTTTCTTT. Amino acids: CASSVIQGEAFF.

This clonotype was detected only a few times. V and J are TRBV7-3 and TRBJ2-5; 8 nucleotides agree with TRBD1. Trimming cost V 3 bases and J 5 bases; bases outside gene matches: 5. The CDR3 covers 14 residues. Germline loops: CDR1 SGHTA, CDR2 FQGTGA. The DNA for the CDR3 is TGTGCCAGCAGCTTGGGGGACAGGCAGGAGACCCAGTACTTC. It translates to CASSLGDRQETQYF. The entire variable domain, with the rest obtained from reference TRBV7-3 and TRBJ2-5, is as follows: GAGVSQTPSNKVTEKGKYVELRCDPISGHTALYWYRQSLGQGPEFLIYFQGTGAADDSGLPNDRFFAVRPEGSVSTLKIQRTERGDSAVYLCASSLGDRQETQYFGPGTRLLVL.

This sequence joins TRBV28 and TRBJ2-1; D is possibly TRBD1 (5 bases). CDR1 MDHEN and CDR2 SYDVKM come from the germline V gene. There are 14 residues in the CDR3. V lost 4 bases, J lost 4 bases, and 11 bases lay in between. CDR3 in amino acids: CASSSPGQYNEQFF. The CDR3 nucleotides read TGTGCCAGCAGTTCCCCAGGGCAGTACAATGAGCAGTTCTTC. Supplemented by reference TRBV28 and TRBJ2-1, the full variable domain reads DVKVTQSSRYLVKRTGEKVFLECVQDMDHENMFWYRQDPGLGLRLIYFSYDVKMKEKGDIPEGYSVSREKKERFSLILESASTNQTSMYLCASSSPGQYNEQFFGPGTRLTVL.

The J gene is TRBJ1-5, the V gene TRBV28; TRBD1 aligns across 7 bases. The V and J ends lost 5 bases and 2 bases, in that order; junction bases with no gene match: 6. The CDR3 is made up of 15 amino acids. The germline CDR1 and CDR2 sequences are MDHEN and SYDVKM. The CDR3 region has the DNA TGTGCCAGCAGTCCCGGACAGGCCCGCAATCAGCCCCAGCATTTT. This codes for CASSPGQARNQPQHF.

V usage is TRBV5-1 and J usage is TRBJ2-5; D possibly uses TRBD1 or TRBD2 (5 bases each). Looked up from germline, CDR1 is SGHRS and CDR2 is YFSETQ. V lost 5 bases and J lost 5, with 16 bases in between. This CDR3 has 14 residues. This CDR3 reads CASSPGTPSETQYF. The CDR3 nucleotides are TGCGCCAGCAGTCCCGGGACCCCGTCGGAGACCCAGTACTTC.

The J gene is TRBJ2-7, the V gene TRBV3-1, with 8 positions matching TRBD2. Germline assignment: CDR1 LGHDT and CDR2 YNNKEL (reference sequence). The V gene end was trimmed by 4 bases and the J gene end by 6 bases; junction bases not matched to a gene: 11. CDR3 length: 15 residues. CDR3 DNA sequence: TGTGCCAGCAGCCCCCACGGGGGGGAGTGGGGCGAGCAGTACTTC. Translated: CASSPHGGEWGEQYF.

The CDR3 region has the DNA TGCAGTGCTAGAGATGAACAGAAGAAGGGCTACACCTTC. Its protein is CSARDEQKKGYTF. V gene TRBV20-1 combines with J gene TRBJ1-2; no clear D. V lost 0 bases and J lost 8, with 13 bases in between. The CDR3 runs 13 residues. Germline CDR1 DFQATT, CDR2 SNEGSKA (reference sequence).

V usage is TRBV6-1 and J usage is TRBJ1-6; 7 bases align to TRBD1. Trimming at V came to 8 bases and at J to 6 bases, leaving 10 bases not matched to a gene. The CDR3 has 15 residues. Germline V CDR1 and CDR2: MNHNS, SASEGT. CDR3 amino acids: CASSTGAGGNSPLHF. CDR3 DNA sequence: TGTGCCAGCTCTACGGGGGCAGGGGGTAATTCACCCCTCCACTTT.

V usage is TRBV9 and J usage is TRBJ1-1; unclear D gene. V was shortened by 0 bases and J by 7 bases, with 10 bases between the two germline ends. CDR3 length equals 13 residues. In germline, CDR1 is SGDLS, CDR2 YYNGEE. The chain's CDR3 is CASSVGSTNEAFF. The CDR3 nucleotides read TGTGCCAGCAGCGTAGGGAGCACAAATGAAGCTTTCTTT.

This sequence joins TRBV12-3 or TRBV12-4 and TRBJ1-5, with a weak D call TRBD1 (5 bases). V was pared by 2 bases and J by 2 bases, with 7 bases between. This CDR3 has 14 amino acids. The CDR3 DNA reads TGTGCCAGCAGTTTATCCAGGGGCAATCAGCCCCAGCATTTT. It is translated as CASSLSRGNQPQHF.

The chain uses TRBV3-1 and TRBJ2-7; D remains unclear. V gave up 1 base and J gave up 1 base, with 11 bases separating them. The germline V gene has CDR1 LGHDT and CDR2 YNNKEL (reference sequence). The CDR3 has 15 amino acids. The CDR3 spells CASSQGLGSSYEQYF. In DNA form, the CDR3 reads TGTGCCAGCAGCCAAGGGTTAGGCTCTTCCTACGAGCAGTACTTC.

The rearrangement uses TRBV29-1 and TRBJ2-7; no clear D gene. This CDR3 has 14 amino acids. CDR1 is SQVTM, CDR2 ANQGSEA, per germline. Trimming took off 5 bases at V and 3 bases at J, with 17 bases between the two ends. The CDR3 is CSVSRTTSDYEQYF. The DNA of the CDR3 is TGCAGCGTTTCCCGGACCACATCGGACTACGAGCAGTACTTC.

The V and J genes are TRBV3-1 and TRBJ2-7; TRBD2 might be the D (5 bases). Trimming shortened V by 2 bases and J by 3 bases, and 8 bases separated the two germline ends. Germline V CDR1 and CDR2: LGHDT, YNNKEL (reference sequence). The CDR3 runs 13 residues. CDR3 in amino acids: CASSQRTDYEQYF. DNA for the CDR3: TGTGCCAGCAGCCAAAGGACTGACTACGAGCAGTACTTC.

The chain links TRBV19 to TRBJ1-1; perhaps TRBD1 as D (5 bases). Germline assignment: CDR1 LNHDA and CDR2 SQIVND (reference sequence). V lost 7 bases to trimming and J lost 5 bases, with 20 bases between them. The CDR3 is 15 amino acids. This CDR3 is CASIGTAVRETEAFF. The CDR3 DNA follows: TGTGCCAGTATCGGGACGGCCGTACGCGAGACTGAAGCTTTCTTT.

This chain uses TRBV11-1 with TRBJ2-7; 10 bases line up with TRBD2. This CDR3 comprises 14 residues. CDR1 and CDR2 from the germline V gene are SGHAT and FQDESV (reference sequence). V lost 2 bases, J lost 5 bases, and 3 bases stayed unmatched. For the CDR3, the DNA is TGTGCCAGCAGCTTAATACTAGCGGGAAACGAGCAGTACTTC. It codes for CASSLILAGNEQYF. Together with reference TRBV11-1 and TRBJ2-7, the CDR3 gives the full variable domain: EAEVAQSPRYKITEKSQAVAFWCDPISGHATLYWYRQILGQGPELLVQFQDESVVDDSQLPKDRFSAERLKGVDSTLKIQPAELGDSAMYLCASSLILAGNEQYFGPGTRLTVT.

This CDR3 is CASSRTSGVSYEQYF. DNA for the CDR3: TGTGCCAGCAGTCGGACTAGCGGGGTCTCCTACGAGCAGTACTTC. V gene TRBV6-5 combines with J gene TRBJ2-7; 12 nucleotides match TRBD2. Germline CDR1 is MNHEY and CDR2 is SVGAGI. The trim removed 5 bases at V and 0 bases at J, leaving 2 bases unmatched. This CDR3 comprises 15 residues.

The rearrangement uses TRBV3-1 and TRBJ2-1; D remains ambiguous. The germline V and J ends were trimmed by 0 bases and 3 bases, with 6 bases remaining between them. Germline CDR1 LGHDT, CDR2 YNNKEL (reference sequence). The CDR3 consists of 14 residues. DNA for the CDR3: TGTGCCAGCAGCCAAGATGGTAGCTACAATGAGCAGTTCTTC. This codes for CASSQDGSYNEQFF.

The sample holds one count of this clonotype. The V call is TRBV4-3, the J call TRBJ2-7; 7 bases are shared with TRBD2. The V gene's germline CDR1 is LGHNA and CDR2 YSLEER. V shed 0 bases, J shed 6 bases, and the junction held 11 bases outside the gene matches. The CDR3 contains 16 residues. CDR3 nucleotides: TGCGCCAGCAGCCAAGATCGGAAGCGGGGTCACGGCGAGCAGTACTTC. This codes for CASSQDRKRGHGEQYF.